This T cell receptor beta chain was sequenced in a study of T cell responses to AZD1222 COVID-19 vaccine. Study summary: Pooled samples include second doses given at about 4 or 12 weeks.

The CDR3 is 13 amino acids. Trimming left V 3 bases short and J 8 bases short, with 13 bases between. The germline CDR1 and CDR2 sequences are MDHEN and SYDVKM. Study-wide findings and caveats: Scientists sampled the repertoires only once the peak T cell response had passed. Clonal diversity was possibly underestimated, and white British individuals and females predominated among donors. Breadth and depth of Spike-specific TCRs rose after two AZD1222 doses.

The method was immunoSEQ multiplex PCR; TCRdb's version includes in-frame clones alone and lacks a portion of them. The profile shows over 90,000 clones, about 90% of them singletons. In the case of this clone: Its matching antigen is unknown.

The receptor was derived from an adult in good health. This material consisted of peripheral blood, taken on day 0 of AZD1222 vaccination. The gene calls are TRBV28 and TRBJ1-2; no clear D gene. The CDR3 here is CASSFVRKKGYTF. In nucleotides, the CDR3 is TGTGCCAGCAGTTTCGTACGCAAGAAGGGCTACACCTTC.